This T cell receptor beta chain was observed in a study of cytomegalovirus exposure and HLA in healthy donors. PCR was performed using 60 Vbeta and 13 Jbeta primers. Assay: immunoSEQ multiplex PCR; the TCRdb copy retains only in-frame clones and omits some. The table lists around 190,000 clones, roughly 81% of them singletons, with less than 4% in the top ten. This clone showed up just once. Sequencing was performed on PBMCs. The TCR originated in a woman aged 25 to 39 in good health and CMV-seropositive.

The CDR3 spells CASSVLAPQNTGELFF. The CDR3 DNA reads as TGTGCCAGCTCAGTACTAGCTCCCCAGAACACCGGGGAGCTGTTTTTT. V usage is TRBV18 and J usage is TRBJ2-2; a possible D gene is TRBD2 (6 bases). Trimming shortened V by 5 bases and J by 1 base, and 14 bases separated the two germline ends. Germline V lookup: CDR1 KGHSH, CDR2 LQKENI. The CDR3 contains 16 residues. Combining the CDR3 with reference TRBV18 and TRBJ2-2 gives the whole variable domain NAGVMQNPRHLVRRRGQEARLRCSPMKGHSHVYWYRQLPEEGLKFMVYLQKENIIDESGMPKERFSAEFPKEGPSILRIQQVVRGDSAAYFCASSVLAPQNTGELFFGEGSRLTVL.